A selection of T cell receptor beta chains follows, all from one sample in a study of CD8 T cells in ankylosing spondylitis. TCRdb reprocessed the 5' RACE reads via MiXCR and lists one record per CDR3 protein. Seen here are some 450,000 distinct CDR3 sequences, about 15% observed once, and the top ten hold over 1%. Sample: blood, either unsorted or a sorted T cell fraction (not recorded which). The receptors were gathered from a male donor with ankylosing spondylitis. Both conserved end residues are part of each CDR3. A D gene is named only where the DNA matches it firmly. Some rows have no size entry. The others give once, few or many, or a class for an expanded clone.

TRBV13	NA	NA	TRBJ2-3	TGTGCCAGCAGCTTCACTAGCCCAAGCACAGATACGCAGTATTTT	CASSFTSPSTDTQYF
TRBV2	NA	NA	TRBJ1-5	TGTGCCTCAGCCGGGGAAGCCAGCAATCAGCCCCAGCATTTT	CASAGEASNQPQHF
TRBV20-1	many	NA	TRBJ2-1	TGCAGTGCTAGAGGTTTGGCGGTTTCCTACAATGAGCAGTTCTTC	CSARGLAVSYNEQFF
TRBV2	NA	TRBD1	TRBJ1-1	TGTGCCAGCAGACCCCAGGGGGCGGGGGCTGAAGCTTTCTTT	CASRPQGAGAEAFF
TRBV4-3	many	NA	TRBJ2-7	TGCGCCAGCAGCCAGGTGGGGAGCTCCTACGAGCAGTACTTC	CASSQVGSSYEQYF
TRBV20-1	few	TRBD2	TRBJ2-7	TGCAGTGTCTGGCTAGCGGGTGAGCAGTACTTC	CSVWLAGEQYF
TRBV5-5	few	TRBD1	TRBJ2-7	TGTGCCAGCAGTACGGGACAGGGCTACGAGCAGTACTTC	CASSTGQGYEQYF
TRBV5-1	few	NA	TRBJ2-1	TGCGCCAGCAGCTTGGGGGCAGGATCCAATGAGCAGTTCTTC	CASSLGAGSNEQFF
TRBV10-3	few	NA	TRBJ1-2	TGTGCCATCAGTGACGAGGACAGAAAGGACTATGGCTACACCTTC	CAISDEDRKDYGYTF
TRBV29-1	few	NA	TRBJ1-1	TGCAGCGTTCTTCTTGGACAGTGGGGCTCGAACACTGAAGCTTTCTTT	CSVLLGQWGSNTEAFF
TRBV7-3	NA	TRBD1	TRBJ1-1	TGTGCCAGCAGCTCCCACCAAAGGACAGGGCCGACTTACATGAACACTGAAGCTTTCTTT	CASSSHQRTGPTYMNTEAFF
TRBV4-3	NA	NA	TRBJ2-7	TGCGCCAGCAGCCAAATTCGCGGAGTAGGGAACGAGCAGTACTTC	CASSQIRGVGNEQYF
TRBV7-3	NA	NA	TRBJ2-5	TGTGCCAGCAGTCGGGAAGGGGGGGCAGGGGAGACCCAGTACTTC	CASSREGGAGETQYF
TRBV20-1	NA	NA	TRBJ2-5	TGCAGTGCTAGAGATCGCCTGATCCAAGAGACCCAGTACTTC	CSARDRLIQETQYF
TRBV4-2	many	NA	TRBJ1-6	TGTGCCAGCAGCCAATCCCCTACGTGGGGCTCCTATAATTCACCCCTCCACTTT	CASSQSPTWGSYNSPLHF
TRBV15	NA	TRBD1	TRBJ1-1	TGTGCCACCAGCAGAGAAAGGACAGGGGTTAATTGGAGGAACACTGAAGCTTTCTTT	CATSRERTGVNWRNTEAFF
TRBV12-3/TRBV12-4	many	NA	TRBJ1-1	TGTGCCAGCGCTGCGGGGGGACCGAGGAACACTGAAGCTTTCTTT	CASAAGGPRNTEAFF
TRBV19	NA	NA	TRBJ1-2	TGTGCCAGTAGGCCACAAGGGACCTATGGCTACACCTTC	CASRPQGTYGYTF
TRBV12-3/TRBV12-4	NA	TRBD2	TRBJ2-3	TGTGCCAGCAGCTTACTAGCGGCCCGCACAGATACGCAGTATTTT	CASSLLAARTDTQYF
TRBV12-3/TRBV12-4	many	NA	TRBJ1-1	TGTGCCAGCAGTTTAGGGCTGGGCGACACTGAAGCTTTCTTT	CASSLGLGDTEAFF
TRBV6-5	few	NA	TRBJ1-4	TGTGCCAGCAGTTCGGGACGTCTGGGCACTAATGAAAAACTGTTTTTT	CASSSGRLGTNEKLFF
TRBV29-1	NA	TRBD2	TRBJ2-1	TGCAGCGCCCGGACTAGCGGGGGCCTAACGGAGTTCTTC	CSARTSGGLTEFF
TRBV7-9	few	TRBD1	TRBJ1-5	TGTGCCAGCAGCTTATTCCCAGGGGGTAGCAATCAGCCCCAGCATTTT	CASSLFPGGSNQPQHF
TRBV27	few	NA	TRBJ2-1	TGTGCCAGCAACGATAAGGCAGCGATATCCTACAATGAGCAGTTCTTC	CASNDKAAISYNEQFF
TRBV27	NA	NA	TRBJ2-5	TGTGCCAGCAGTTTCGGGGGTTCTAGATGGGGGCAAGAGACCCAGTACTTC	CASSFGGSRWGQETQYF
TRBV5-1	NA	NA	TRBJ2-7	TGCGCCAGCAGCTCCGGGACTGTAGCCTACGAGCAGTACTTC	CASSSGTVAYEQYF
TRBV7-3	few	TRBD1	TRBJ1-2	TGTGCCAGCAGCGCAGGGTACACACAGGGGCACTATGGCTACACCTTC	CASSAGYTQGHYGYTF
TRBV20-1	NA	NA	TRBJ2-5	TGCAGTGCTGGCGGCAGGGGTGGAGAGACCCAGTACTTC	CSAGGRGGETQYF
TRBV20-1	NA	NA	TRBJ1-6	TGCAGTGCCTTTAGGAAGCCCCCCGTCTCACCCCTCCACTTT	CSAFRKPPVSPLHF
TRBV6-1	NA	NA	TRBJ1-5	TGTGCCAGCAAGTGGGAAGGTAATCAGCCCCAGCATTTT	CASKWEGNQPQHF
TRBV7-2	few	TRBD1	TRBJ1-2	TGTGCCAGCAGCCGGACTACAGGGGCCTATGGCTACACCTTC	CASSRTTGAYGYTF
TRBV6-5	many	NA	TRBJ1-1	TGTGCCAGCAGTTTCAGGAACACTGAAGCTTTCTTT	CASSFRNTEAFF
TRBV2	NA	NA	TRBJ2-4	TGTGCCAGCAGGGGACGAGGCGGGTACATTCAGTACTTC	CASRGRGGYIQYF
TRBV11-2	NA	TRBD1	TRBJ2-7	TGTGCCAGCAGCTTAAATCGACAGGGGGCTTACGAGCAGTACTTC	CASSLNRQGAYEQYF
TRBV6-1	NA	NA	TRBJ1-2	TGTGCCAGCAGTCGCTCCCGGGACAAAATCTATGGCTACACCTTC	CASSRSRDKIYGYTF
TRBV20-1	NA	TRBD1	TRBJ1-5	TGCAGTGCTAGGGAAACAGGGGTTAATCAGCCCCAGCATTTT	CSARETGVNQPQHF
TRBV4-3	many	NA	TRBJ1-2	TGCGCCAGCAGCCAAGCTCAACAGGGAGTGCATGGCTACACCTTC	CASSQAQQGVHGYTF
TRBV28	many	NA	TRBJ1-1	TGTGCCAGCAGTTTATACACCGCAAAAGCTTTCTTT	CASSLYTAKAFF
TRBV7-2	many	TRBD1	TRBJ2-2	TGTGCCAGCAGCTTAGCCGGACAGGGGACCGGGGAGCTGTTTTTT	CASSLAGQGTGELFF
TRBV5-1	NA	NA	TRBJ1-1	TGCGCCAGCAGCTTGGAGCCAGGGGTGAGCACTGAAGCTTTCTTT	CASSLEPGVSTEAFF
TRBV20-1	few	TRBD1	TRBJ1-4	TGCAGTGCAGCAGGGGGATGGGAAAAACTGTTTTTT	CSAAGGWEKLFF
TRBV28	NA	TRBD1	TRBJ1-2	TGTGCCAGCAGGAATGCCCCCGGGACAGGAGCTAACTATGGCTACACCTTC	CASRNAPGTGANYGYTF
TRBV11-2	once	NA	TRBJ2-7	TGTGCCAGCAGCTCTTCGGGACCCTACTACGAGCAGTACTTC	CASSSSGPYYEQYF
TRBV28	NA	TRBD2	TRBJ2-3	TGTGTCCAGCGGACTAGCGGGGGAAGCACAGATACGCAGTATTTT	CVQRTSGGSTDTQYF
TRBV5-1	NA	NA	TRBJ1-2	TGCGCCAGCAGCTTGTCAGGGCGGGATAGCTACACCTTC	CASSLSGRDSYTF
TRBV6-5	many	NA	TRBJ2-5	TGTGCCAGCAGTTACTCGAGTCAGGGCCACCAAGAGACCCAGTACTTC	CASSYSSQGHQETQYF
TRBV5-1	few	TRBD1	TRBJ1-2	TGCGCCAGCAGCGAAAACTACAGGGGGCTTTATGGCTACACCTTC	CASSENYRGLYGYTF
TRBV12-3/TRBV12-4	NA	TRBD2	TRBJ2-3	TGTGCCAGCAGTTTAGGCGGGAGGGTTAACACAGATACGCAGTATTTT	CASSLGGRVNTDTQYF
TRBV7-2	few	TRBD1	TRBJ2-5	TGTGCCAGCAGCTTACAAGGGACAGGGGCCCTCGGGGAGACCCAGTACTTC	CASSLQGTGALGETQYF
TRBV10-3	few	TRBD1	TRBJ1-6	TGTGCCATCAGTCCCCGGGACAGGGACTCACCCCTCCACTTT	CAISPRDRDSPLHF
TRBV29-1	many	TRBD1	TRBJ1-2	TGCAGCGTTGAAGCACAGGGGGCGAGTCTGGTCTACACCTTC	CSVEAQGASLVYTF
TRBV24-1	NA	TRBD2	TRBJ2-1	TGTGCCACCAGTCTAGCGGTAGGCTCCTACAATGAGCAGTTCTTC	CATSLAVGSYNEQFF
TRBV20-1	NA	NA	TRBJ2-5	TGCAGTGCTAGAGTGGGAAACAGGGTGAGGGAGACCCAGTACTTC	CSARVGNRVRETQYF
TRBV11-2	NA	TRBD1	TRBJ2-1	TGTGCCAGCAGCTTACCCCCCCCACCAAGGGGACAGGTCTGGGATGAGCAGTTCTTC	CASSLPPPPRGQVWDEQFF